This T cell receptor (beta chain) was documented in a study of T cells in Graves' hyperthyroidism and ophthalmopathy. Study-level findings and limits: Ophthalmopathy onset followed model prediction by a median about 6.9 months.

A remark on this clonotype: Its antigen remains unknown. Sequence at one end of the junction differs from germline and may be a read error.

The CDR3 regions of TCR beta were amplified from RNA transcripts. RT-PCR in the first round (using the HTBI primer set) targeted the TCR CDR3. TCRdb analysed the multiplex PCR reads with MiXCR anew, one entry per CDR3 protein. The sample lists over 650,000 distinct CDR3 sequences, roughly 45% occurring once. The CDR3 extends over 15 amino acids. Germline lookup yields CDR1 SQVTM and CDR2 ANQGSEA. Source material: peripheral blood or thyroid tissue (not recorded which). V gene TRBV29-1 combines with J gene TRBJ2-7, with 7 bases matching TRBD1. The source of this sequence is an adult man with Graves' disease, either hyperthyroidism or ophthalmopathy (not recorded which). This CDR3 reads CSVGGLGTASYAQYF. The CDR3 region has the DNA TGCAGCGTTGGAGGGCTCGGGACAGCCTCCTACGCGCAGTACTTC.